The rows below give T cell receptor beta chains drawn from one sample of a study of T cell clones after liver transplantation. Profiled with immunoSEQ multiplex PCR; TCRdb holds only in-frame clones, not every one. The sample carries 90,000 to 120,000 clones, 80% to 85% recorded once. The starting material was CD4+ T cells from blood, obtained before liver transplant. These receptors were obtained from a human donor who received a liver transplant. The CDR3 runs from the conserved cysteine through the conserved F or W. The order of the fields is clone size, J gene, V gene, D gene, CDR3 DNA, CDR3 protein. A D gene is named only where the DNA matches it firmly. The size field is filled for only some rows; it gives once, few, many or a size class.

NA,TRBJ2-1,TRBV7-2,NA,TGTGCCAGCAGCTTGGTTGGGTGGGGCCGGTACAATGAGCAGTTCTTC,CASSLVGWGRYNEQFF
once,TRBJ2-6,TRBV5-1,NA,TGCGCCAGTGACAGCTCTGGGGCCAACGTCCTGACTTTC,CASDSSGANVLTF
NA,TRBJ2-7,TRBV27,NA,TGTGCCAGCCGCGACTGGGACTCCTACGAGCAGTACTTC,CASRDWDSYEQYF
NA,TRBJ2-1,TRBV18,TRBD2,TGTGCCAGCTCCCCTATGACTAGCGGGGGCCTTTCCTACAATGAGCAGTTCTTC,CASSPMTSGGLSYNEQFF
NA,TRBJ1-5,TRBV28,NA,TGTGCCAGCAGCCCCTCTGGGCAACAACGGAATCAGCCCCAGCATTTT,CASSPSGQQRNQPQHF
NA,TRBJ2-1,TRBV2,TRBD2,TGTGCCAGCAGTGCCGCCGTAGCGGGTGAGCAGTTCTTC,CASSAAVAGEQFF
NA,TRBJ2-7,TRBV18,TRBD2,TGTGCCAGCTCACGACTAGCGGGAGGGAATGACGAGCAGTACTTC,CASSRLAGGNDEQYF
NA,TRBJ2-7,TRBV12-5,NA,TGTGCTAGTGGCATAGCCTACGAGCAGTACTTC,CASGIAYEQYF
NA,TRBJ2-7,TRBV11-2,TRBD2,TGTGCCAGCAGCTTGGGGGGGAGCTCCTACGAGCAGTACTTC,CASSLGGSSYEQYF
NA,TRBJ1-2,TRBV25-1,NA,TGTGCCAGCAGTGAATTGGGGGATCCCAACTATGGCTACACCTTC,CASSELGDPNYGYTF
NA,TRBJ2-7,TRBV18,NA,TGTGCCAGCTCATCAGGGGAAGGCTACGAGCAGTACTTC,CASSSGEGYEQYF
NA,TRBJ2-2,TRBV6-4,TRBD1,TGTGCCAGCAGTTTGACAGGGGGAGGAGGCGCCGGGGAGCTGTTTTTT,CASSLTGGGGAGELFF
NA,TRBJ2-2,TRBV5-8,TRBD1,TGTGCCAGCAGACATGAGACAGGGGGCAGGACCGGGGAGCTGTTTTTT,CASRHETGGRTGELFF